The clone carrying this TCR beta chain was observed once. After approximately 16 days' expansion, CD4+ cells were restimulated roughly 24 h with HeLa expressing allogeneic DPB1. Cells were stimulated with HeLa cells transduced with HLA-DPA1/DPB1, HLA-DM, invariant chain and CD80. The data were obtained in a study of T cell repertoires and HLA-DP antigens. Study overall: A couple of male donors and one female donor spanned ages 18-to-29 through 60-to-69.

The V end was cut by 3 bases, the J end by 2 bases, with 18 bases between. CDR1 is SQVTM and CDR2 is ANQGSEA in the germline V gene. This CDR3 contains 16 residues. The PCR primers covered 54 TRBV and 13 TRBJ segments. Assay: immunoSEQ multiplex PCR; the TCRdb copy retains only in-frame clones and omits some. Altogether 3,600 or so clones are present, 76% being singletons, with the ten largest covering 20% to 25%. This chain links TRBV29-1 with TRBJ2-3, with D maybe TRBD2 (6 bases). This receptor was obtained from a woman younger than 30 in good health and CMV-seronegative. The source material was CD137- CD4+ T cells from cultured PBMCs. CDR3 region: CSVEGIGGGATDTQYF. The CDR3 region has the DNA TGCAGCGTTGAGGGGATCGGGGGTGGAGCCACAGATACGCAGTATTTT.